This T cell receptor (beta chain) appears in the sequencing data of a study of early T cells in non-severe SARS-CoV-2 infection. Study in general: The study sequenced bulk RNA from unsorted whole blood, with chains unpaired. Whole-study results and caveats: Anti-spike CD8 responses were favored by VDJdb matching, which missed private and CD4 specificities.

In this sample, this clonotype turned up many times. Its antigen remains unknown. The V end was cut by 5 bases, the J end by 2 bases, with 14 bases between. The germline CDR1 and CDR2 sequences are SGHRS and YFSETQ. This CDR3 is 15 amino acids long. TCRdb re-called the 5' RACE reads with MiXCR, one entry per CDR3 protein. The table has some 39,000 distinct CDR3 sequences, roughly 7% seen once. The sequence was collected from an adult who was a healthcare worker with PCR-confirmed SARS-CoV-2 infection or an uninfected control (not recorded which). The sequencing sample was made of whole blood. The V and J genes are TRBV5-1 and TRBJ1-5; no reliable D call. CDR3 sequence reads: CASREGPSGNQPQHF. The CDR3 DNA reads TGCGCCAGCAGGGAAGGCCCGTCGGGCAATCAGCCCCAGCATTTT.